This T cell receptor (beta chain) emerged from a study of blood T cell repertoires in COVID-19. Study-wide background: COVID-19 samples, acute and convalescent, were from the United States, Italy and Spain. Nucleic acid was either cDNA or gDNA, and it came from T cells, B-cell-depleted T cells, or PBMCs.

From germline, CDR1 is SGHTA and CDR2 FQGTGA. The CDR3 runs 15 residues. The V and J ends lost 1 base and 5 bases respectively, with 15 bases between them. Original data processing: Amplification from reference gene primers served as the basis for estimated nucleated cell counts. Profiled with immunoSEQ multiplex PCR; TCRdb holds only in-frame clones, not every one. That table is the source of V, J and clone size, and D and trimming were worked out from the DNA. The table shows under 250,000 clones, with 90% to 95% occurring only once. Sequencing was performed on peripheral blood. J is TRBJ2-7 and V is TRBV7-3; D unclear. The receptor was isolated from a man aged 25 to 40 with acute or convalescent COVID-19. The CDR3 DNA reads TGTGCCAGCAGCTTAATAGGAGTCGGTGCCGACGAGCAGTACTTC. Translating gives CASSLIGVGADEQYF.